Included here is one T cell receptor beta chain sequence, with context. The CDR3 has 16 residues. Germline CDR1 is LNHNV and CDR2 is YYDKDF (reference sequence). Trimming at V came to 3 bases and at J to 14 bases, leaving 17 bases not matched to a gene. The sample comes from a study of breast tumors, draining lymph nodes, adjacent tissues. Samples came from axillary lymph nodes draining the breast cancer. A single record per CDR3 protein comes from TCRdb applying MiXCR to the multiplex PCR reads. Of fewer than 250,000 distinct CDR3 sequences in the sample, approximately 29% are singletons; the top ten hold approximately 1.4%.

The gene calls are TRBV15 and TRBJ2-1; 9 nucleotides align to TRBD2. Sequenced sample: axillary lymph node tissue. The source is a female donor with breast cancer. Some clones in this sample may be carry-over from other donors' samples. Written as DNA, the CDR3 is TGTGCCACCAGCAGGGGGGACGGCGGGAGGGCCGGGAGTGAGTTCTTC. This gives the protein CATSRGDGGRAGSEFF.